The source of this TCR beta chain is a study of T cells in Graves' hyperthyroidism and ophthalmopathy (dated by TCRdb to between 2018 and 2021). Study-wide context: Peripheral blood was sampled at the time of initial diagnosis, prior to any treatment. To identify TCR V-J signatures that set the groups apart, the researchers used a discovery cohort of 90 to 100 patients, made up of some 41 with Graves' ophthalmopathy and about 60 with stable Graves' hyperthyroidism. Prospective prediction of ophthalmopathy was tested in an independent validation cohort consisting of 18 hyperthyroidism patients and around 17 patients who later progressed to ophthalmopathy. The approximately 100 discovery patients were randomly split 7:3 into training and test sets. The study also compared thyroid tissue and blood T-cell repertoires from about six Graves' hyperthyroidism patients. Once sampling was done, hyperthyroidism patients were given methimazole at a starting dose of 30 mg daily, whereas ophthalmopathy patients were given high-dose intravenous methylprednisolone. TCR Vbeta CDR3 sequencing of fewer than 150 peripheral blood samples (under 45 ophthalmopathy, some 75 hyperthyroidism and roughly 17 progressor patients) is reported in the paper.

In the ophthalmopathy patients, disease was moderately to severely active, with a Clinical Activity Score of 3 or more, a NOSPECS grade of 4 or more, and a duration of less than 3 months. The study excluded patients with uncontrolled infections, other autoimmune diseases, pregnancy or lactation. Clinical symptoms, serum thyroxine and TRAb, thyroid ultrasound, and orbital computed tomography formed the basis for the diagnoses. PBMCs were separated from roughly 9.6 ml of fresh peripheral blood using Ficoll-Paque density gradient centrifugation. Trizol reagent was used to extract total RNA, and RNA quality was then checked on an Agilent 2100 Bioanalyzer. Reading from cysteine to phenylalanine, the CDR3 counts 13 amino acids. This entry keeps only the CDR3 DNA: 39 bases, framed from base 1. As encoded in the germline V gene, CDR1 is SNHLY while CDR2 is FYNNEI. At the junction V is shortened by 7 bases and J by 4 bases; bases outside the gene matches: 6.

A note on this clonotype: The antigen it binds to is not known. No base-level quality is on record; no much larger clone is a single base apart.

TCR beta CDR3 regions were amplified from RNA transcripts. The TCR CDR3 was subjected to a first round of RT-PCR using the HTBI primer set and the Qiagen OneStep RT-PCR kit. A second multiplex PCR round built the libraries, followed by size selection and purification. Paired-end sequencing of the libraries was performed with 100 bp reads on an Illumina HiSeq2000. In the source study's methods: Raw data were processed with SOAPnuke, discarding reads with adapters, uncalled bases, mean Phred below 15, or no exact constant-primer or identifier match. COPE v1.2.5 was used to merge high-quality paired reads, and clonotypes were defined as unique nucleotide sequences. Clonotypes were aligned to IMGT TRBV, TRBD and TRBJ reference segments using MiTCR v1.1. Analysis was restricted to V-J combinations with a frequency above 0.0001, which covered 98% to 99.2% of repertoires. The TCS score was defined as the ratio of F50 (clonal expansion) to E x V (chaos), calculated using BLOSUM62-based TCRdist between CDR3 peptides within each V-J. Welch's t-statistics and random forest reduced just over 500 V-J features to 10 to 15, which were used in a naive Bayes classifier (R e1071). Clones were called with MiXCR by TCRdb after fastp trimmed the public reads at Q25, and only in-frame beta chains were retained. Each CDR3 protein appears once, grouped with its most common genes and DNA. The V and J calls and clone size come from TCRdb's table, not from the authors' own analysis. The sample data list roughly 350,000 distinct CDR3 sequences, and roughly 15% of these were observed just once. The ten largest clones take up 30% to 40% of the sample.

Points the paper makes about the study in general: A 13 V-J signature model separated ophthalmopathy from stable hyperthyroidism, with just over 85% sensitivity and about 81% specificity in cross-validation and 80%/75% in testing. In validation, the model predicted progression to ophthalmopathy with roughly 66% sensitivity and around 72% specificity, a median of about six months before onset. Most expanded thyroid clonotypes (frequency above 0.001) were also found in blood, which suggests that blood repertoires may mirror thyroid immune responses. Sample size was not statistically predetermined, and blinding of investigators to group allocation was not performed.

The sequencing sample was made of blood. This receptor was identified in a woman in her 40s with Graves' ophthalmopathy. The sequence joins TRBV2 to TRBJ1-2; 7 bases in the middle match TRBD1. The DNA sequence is TGTGCCAGCAATAACAGGGGTTCCTATGGCTACACCTTC. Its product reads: CASNNRGSYGYTF.